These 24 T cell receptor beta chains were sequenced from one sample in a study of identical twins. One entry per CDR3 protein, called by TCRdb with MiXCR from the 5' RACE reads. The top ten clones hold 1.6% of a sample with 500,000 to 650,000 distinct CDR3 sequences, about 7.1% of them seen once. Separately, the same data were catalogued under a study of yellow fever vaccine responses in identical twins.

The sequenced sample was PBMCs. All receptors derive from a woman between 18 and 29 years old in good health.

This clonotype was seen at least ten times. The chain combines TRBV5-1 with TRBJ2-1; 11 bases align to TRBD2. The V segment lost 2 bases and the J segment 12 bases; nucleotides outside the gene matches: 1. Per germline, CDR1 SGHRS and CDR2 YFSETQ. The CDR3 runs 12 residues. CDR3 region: CASSFSGGAQFF. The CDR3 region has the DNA TGCGCCAGCAGCTTTAGCGGGGGGGCGCAGTTCTTC.

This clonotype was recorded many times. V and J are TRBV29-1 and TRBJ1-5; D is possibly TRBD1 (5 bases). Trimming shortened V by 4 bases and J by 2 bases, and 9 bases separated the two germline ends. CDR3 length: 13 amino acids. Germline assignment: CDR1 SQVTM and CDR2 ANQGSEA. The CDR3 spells CSVVGAGNQPQHF. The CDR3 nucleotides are TGCAGCGTTGTTGGGGCCGGCAATCAGCCCCAGCATTTT.

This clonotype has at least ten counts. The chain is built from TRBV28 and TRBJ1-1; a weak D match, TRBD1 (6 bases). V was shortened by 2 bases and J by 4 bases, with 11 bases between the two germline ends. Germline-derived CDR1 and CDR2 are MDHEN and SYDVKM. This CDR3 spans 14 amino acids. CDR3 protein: CASSLNLQGTEAFF. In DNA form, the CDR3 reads TGTGCCAGCAGTTTAAACTTACAGGGCACTGAAGCTTTCTTT.

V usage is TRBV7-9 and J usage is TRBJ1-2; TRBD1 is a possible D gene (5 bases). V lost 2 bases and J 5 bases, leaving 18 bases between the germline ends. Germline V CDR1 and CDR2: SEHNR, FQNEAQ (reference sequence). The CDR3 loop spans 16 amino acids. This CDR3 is CASSLIPTVLGYGYTF. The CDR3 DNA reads TGTGCCAGCAGCTTAATCCCGACAGTCCTGGGGTATGGCTACACCTTC.

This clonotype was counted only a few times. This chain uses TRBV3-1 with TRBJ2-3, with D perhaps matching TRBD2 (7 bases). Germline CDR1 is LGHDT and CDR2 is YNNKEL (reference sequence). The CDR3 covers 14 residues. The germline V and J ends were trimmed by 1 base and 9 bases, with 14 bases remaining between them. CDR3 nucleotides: TGTGCCAGCAGCCAAGCAGGAGGGGGGGGGACGCAGTATTTT. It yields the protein CASSQAGGGGTQYF.

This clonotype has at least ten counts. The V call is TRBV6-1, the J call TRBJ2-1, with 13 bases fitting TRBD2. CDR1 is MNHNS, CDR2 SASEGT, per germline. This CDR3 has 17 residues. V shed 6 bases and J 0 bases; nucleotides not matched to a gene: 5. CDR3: CASRPTSGGASYNEQFF. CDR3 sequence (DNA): TGTGCCAGCAGACCCACTAGCGGGGGGGCCTCCTACAATGAGCAGTTCTTC.

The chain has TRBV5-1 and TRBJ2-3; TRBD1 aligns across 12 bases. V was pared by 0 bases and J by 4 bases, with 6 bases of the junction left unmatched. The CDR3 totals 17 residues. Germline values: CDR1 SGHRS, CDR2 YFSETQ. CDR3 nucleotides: TGCGCCAGCAGCTTGGAGGGACAGGGGGCTTCTTCAGATACGCAGTATTTT. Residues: CASSLEGQGASSDTQYF.

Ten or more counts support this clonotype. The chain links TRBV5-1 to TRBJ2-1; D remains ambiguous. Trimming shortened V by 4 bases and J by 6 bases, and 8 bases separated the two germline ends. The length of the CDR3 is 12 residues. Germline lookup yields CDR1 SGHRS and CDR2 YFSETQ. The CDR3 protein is CASSGPGNEQFF. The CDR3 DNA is TGCGCCAGCAGCGGGCCAGGCAATGAGCAGTTCTTC.

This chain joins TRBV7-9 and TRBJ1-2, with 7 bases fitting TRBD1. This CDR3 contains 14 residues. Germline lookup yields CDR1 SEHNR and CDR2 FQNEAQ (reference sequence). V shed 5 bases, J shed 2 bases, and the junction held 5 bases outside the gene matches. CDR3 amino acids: CASSPIGGNYGYTF. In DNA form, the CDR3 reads TGTGCCAGCAGCCCCATAGGGGGCAACTATGGCTACACCTTC.

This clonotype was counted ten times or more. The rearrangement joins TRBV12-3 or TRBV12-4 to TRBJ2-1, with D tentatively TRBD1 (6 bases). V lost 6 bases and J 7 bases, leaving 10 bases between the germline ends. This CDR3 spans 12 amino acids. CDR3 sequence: CASSPGANEQFF. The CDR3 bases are TGTGCCAGCAGCCCAGGGGCAAATGAGCAGTTCTTC.

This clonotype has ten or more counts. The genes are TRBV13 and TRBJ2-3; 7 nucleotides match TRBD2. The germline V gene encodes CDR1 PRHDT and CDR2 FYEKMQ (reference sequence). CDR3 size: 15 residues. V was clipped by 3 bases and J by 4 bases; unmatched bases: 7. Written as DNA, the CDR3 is TGTGCCAGCAGCTTCACGCGGGAGTGGTCAGATACGCAGTATTTT. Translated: CASSFTREWSDTQYF.

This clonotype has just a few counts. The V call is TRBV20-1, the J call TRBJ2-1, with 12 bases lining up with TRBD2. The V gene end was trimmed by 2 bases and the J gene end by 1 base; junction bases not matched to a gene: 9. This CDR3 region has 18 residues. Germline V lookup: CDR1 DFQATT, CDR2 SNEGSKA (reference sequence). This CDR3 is CSARNTRTSGISYNEQFF. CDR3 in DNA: TGCAGTGCTAGAAACACCCGGACTAGCGGGATATCCTACAATGAGCAGTTCTTC.

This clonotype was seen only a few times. CDR3 sequence reads: CASKTVPNTEAFF. The CDR3 nucleotides read TGTGCCAGCAAGACCGTCCCGAACACTGAAGCTTTCTTT. This chain uses TRBV2 with TRBJ1-1; the D is unclear. Trimming took off 7 bases at V and 1 base at J, with 10 bases between the two ends. Germline V CDR1 and CDR2: SNHLY, FYNNEI. CDR3 length: 13 amino acids.

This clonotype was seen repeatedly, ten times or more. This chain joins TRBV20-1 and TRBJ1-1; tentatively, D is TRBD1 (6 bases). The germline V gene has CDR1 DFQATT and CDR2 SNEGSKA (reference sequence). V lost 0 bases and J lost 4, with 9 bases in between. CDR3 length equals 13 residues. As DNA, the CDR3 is TGCAGTGCTAGAGAAGGGGGGGGCACTGAAGCTTTCTTT. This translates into CSAREGGGTEAFF.

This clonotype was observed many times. The CDR3 bases are TGCAGTGCTAGAGATCTCCTGAGATTGAACACTGAAGCTTTCTTT. It yields the protein CSARDLLRLNTEAFF. This chain joins TRBV20-1 and TRBJ1-1; D not certain. Germline lookup yields CDR1 DFQATT and CDR2 SNEGSKA (reference sequence). CDR3 length: 15 residues. V was cut by 0 bases and J by 0 bases, with 11 bases left in between.

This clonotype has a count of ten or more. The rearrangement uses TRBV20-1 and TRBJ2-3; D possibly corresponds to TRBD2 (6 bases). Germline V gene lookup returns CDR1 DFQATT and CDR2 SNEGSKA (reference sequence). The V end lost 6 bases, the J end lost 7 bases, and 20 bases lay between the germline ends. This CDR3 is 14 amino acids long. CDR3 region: CSAARGLAINTQYF. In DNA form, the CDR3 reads TGCAGTGCAGCCCGTGGGCTAGCGATAAATACGCAGTATTTT.

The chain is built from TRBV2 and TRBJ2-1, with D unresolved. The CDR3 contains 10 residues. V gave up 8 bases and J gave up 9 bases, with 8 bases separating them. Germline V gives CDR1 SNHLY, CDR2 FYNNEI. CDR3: CASLIGEQFF. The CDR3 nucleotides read TGTGCCAGCCTCATTGGTGAGCAGTTCTTC. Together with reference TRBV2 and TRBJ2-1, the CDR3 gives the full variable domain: EPEVTQTPSHQVTQMGQEVILRCVPISNHLYFYWYRQILGQKVEFLVSFYNNEISEKSEIFDDQFSVERPDGSNFTLKIRSTKLEDSAMYFCASLIGEQFFGPGTRLTVL.

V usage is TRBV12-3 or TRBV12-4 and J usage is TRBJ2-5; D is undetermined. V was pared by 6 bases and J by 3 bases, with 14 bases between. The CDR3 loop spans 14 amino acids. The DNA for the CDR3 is TGTGCCAGCAGATGGAACGCAAGGGAAGAGACCCAGTACTTC. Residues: CASRWNAREETQYF.

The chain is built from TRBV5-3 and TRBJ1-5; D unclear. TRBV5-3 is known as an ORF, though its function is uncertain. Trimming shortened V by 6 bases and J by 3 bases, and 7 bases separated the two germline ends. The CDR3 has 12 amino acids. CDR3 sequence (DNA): TGTGCCAGAAATAGCCCCAATCAGCCCCAGCATTTT. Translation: CARNSPNQPQHF.

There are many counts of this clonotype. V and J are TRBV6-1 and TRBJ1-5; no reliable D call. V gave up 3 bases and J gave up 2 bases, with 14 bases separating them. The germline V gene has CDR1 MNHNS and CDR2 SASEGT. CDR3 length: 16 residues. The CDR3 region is CASSDSPGRRNQPQHF. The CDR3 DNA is TGTGCCAGCAGTGACAGCCCGGGAAGGCGCAATCAGCCCCAGCATTTT.

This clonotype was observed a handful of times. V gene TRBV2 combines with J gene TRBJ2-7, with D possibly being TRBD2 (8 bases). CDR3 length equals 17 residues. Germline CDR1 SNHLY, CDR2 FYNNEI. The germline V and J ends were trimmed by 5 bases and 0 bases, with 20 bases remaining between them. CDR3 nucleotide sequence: TGTGCCAGCAGTCGACAGGGAGGCAGCGGGAGCTCCTACGAGCAGTACTTC. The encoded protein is CASSRQGGSGSSYEQYF.

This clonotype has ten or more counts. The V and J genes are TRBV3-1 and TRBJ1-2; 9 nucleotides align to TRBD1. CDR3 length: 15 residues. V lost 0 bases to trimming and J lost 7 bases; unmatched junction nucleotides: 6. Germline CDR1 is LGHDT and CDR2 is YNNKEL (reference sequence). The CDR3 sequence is CASSQDGTGRFGYTF. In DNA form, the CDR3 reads TGTGCCAGCAGCCAAGATGGGACAGGGAGGTTTGGCTACACCTTC.

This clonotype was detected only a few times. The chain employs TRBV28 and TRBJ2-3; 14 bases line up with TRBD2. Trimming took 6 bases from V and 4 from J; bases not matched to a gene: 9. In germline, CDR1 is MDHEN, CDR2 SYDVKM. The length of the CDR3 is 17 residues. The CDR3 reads CASRPGGLAGVADTQYF. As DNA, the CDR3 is TGTGCCAGCAGGCCTGGGGGACTAGCGGGAGTGGCAGATACGCAGTATTTT.

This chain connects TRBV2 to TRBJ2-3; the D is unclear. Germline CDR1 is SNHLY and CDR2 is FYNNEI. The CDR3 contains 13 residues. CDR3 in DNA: TGTGGGAGCGCGCCTCCTAGCACAGATACGCAGTATTTT. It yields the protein CGSAPPSTDTQYF.